These 2 T cell receptor beta chains were all obtained from the same sample, sequenced in a study of beta chain features in type 1 diabetes. Study results and caveats: Significant though moderate, a shortening of TCRB CDR3s appeared in all four CD4+ subsets of Type 1 diabetes patients.

Isolated RNA was reverse transcribed in full, so expressed TCRB transcripts were sequenced. The method was immunoSEQ multiplex PCR; TCRdb's version includes in-frame clones alone and lacks a portion of them. The table shows 500,000 to 650,000 clones, with 9.5% to 15% occurring only once. No antigens are known for them. The specimen was naive CD4+ T cells from blood. These receptors all stem from a man younger than 45 with type 1 diabetes.

There are a few counts of this clone. The chain carries TRBV27 and TRBJ2-7; the D gene is possibly TRBD1 (5 bases). CDR1 is MNHEY, CDR2 SMNVEV, per germline (reference sequence). Trimming took off 3 bases at V and 4 bases at J, with 13 bases between the two ends. The CDR3 totals 14 residues. CDR3 in amino acids: CASSLRQGVYEQYF. The CDR3 DNA is TGTGCCAGCAGTTTGAGGCAGGGCGTTTACGAGCAGTACTTC.

The chain recombines TRBV10-3 with TRBJ2-3; TRBD2 aligns across 8 bases. The CDR3 covers 15 residues. The germline V gene has CDR1 ENHRY and CDR2 SYGVKD. V shed 3 bases and J 4 bases; nucleotides not matched to a gene: 6. The CDR3 region is CAISERGGVADTQYF. The CDR3 DNA is TGTGCCATCAGTGAACGGGGGGGCGTTGCAGATACGCAGTATTTT.